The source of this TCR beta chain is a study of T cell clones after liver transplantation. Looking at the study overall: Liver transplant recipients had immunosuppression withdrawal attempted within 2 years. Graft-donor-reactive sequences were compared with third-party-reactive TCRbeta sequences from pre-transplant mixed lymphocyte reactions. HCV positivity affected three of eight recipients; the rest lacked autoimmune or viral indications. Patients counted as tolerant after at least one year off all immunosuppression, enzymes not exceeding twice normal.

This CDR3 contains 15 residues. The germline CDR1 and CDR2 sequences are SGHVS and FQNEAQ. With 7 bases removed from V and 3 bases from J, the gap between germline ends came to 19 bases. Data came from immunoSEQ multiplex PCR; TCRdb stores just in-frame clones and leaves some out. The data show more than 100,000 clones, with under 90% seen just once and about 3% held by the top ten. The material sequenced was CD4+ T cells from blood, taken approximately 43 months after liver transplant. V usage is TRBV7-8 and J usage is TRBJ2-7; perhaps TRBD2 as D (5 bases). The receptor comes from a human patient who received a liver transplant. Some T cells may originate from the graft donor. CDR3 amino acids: CASTARRGRNYEQYF. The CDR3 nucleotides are TGTGCCAGCACCGCTAGGCGAGGGAGAAACTACGAGCAGTACTTC.